This TCR beta chain was identified during a study of OX40 agonist ivuxolimab in advanced cancers. Study at large: Ivuxolimab, an agonistic anti-OX40 (CD134) antibody, was given to patients. At 0.01 to 10 mg/kg, ivuxolimab was administered intravenously to patients every 2 weeks. Partial responses were seen in three patients, one with hepatocellular carcinoma and two with cutaneous melanoma. The study's findings and limits: More expanded clones were seen, on average, in CD8+ T cells than in CD4+.

This clone has only one observation. Its antigen is currently unknown. Using immunoSEQ multiplex PCR, the repertoire was profiled, and TCRdb retains in-frame clones only, with some absent. The sample contains some 11,000 clones, roughly 77% of which appear only once. The material sequenced was CD4+ or CD8+ T cells sorted from blood, taken in a trial of the OX40 agonist ivuxolimab. This receptor was taken from an adult with an advanced solid tumor such as melanoma, head and neck, liver or kidney cancer.

CDR3 loop: CASSIGTFITDTQYF. The CDR3 region has the DNA TGCGCCAGCAGCATCGGGACATTTATCACAGATACGCAGTATTTT. The chain carries TRBV5-1 and TRBJ2-3; weak D call: TRBD1 (6 bases). The CDR3 has 15 residues. V was clipped by 4 bases and J by 2 bases, with 14 bases between them. Germline V gene sequence: CDR1 SGHRS, CDR2 YFSETQ.